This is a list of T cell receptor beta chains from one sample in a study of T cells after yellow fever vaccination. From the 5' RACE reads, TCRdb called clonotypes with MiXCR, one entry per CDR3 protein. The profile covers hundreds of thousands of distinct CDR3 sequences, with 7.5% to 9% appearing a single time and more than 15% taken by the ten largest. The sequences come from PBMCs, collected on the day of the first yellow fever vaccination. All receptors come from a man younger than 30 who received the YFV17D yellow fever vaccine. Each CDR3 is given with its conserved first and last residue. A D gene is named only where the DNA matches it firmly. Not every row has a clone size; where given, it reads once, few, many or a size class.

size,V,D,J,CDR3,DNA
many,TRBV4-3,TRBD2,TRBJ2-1,CASSRNPGLAANNEQFF,TGCGCCAGCAGCCGCAATCCGGGACTAGCGGCGAACAATGAGCAGTTCTTC
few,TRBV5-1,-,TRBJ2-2,CASSLDGTGELFF,TGCGCCAGCAGCTTGGACGGCACCGGGGAGCTGTTTTTT
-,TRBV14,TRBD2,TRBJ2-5,CASSPRGSGGTRWSQYF,TGTGCCAGCAGCCCCCGTGGCAGCGGGGGAACCCGGTGGTCCCAGTACTTC
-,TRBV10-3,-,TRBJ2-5,CATTGQGETQYF,TGTGCCACCACCGGGCAGGGGGAGACCCAGTACTTC
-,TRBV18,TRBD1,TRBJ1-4,CASSPQQGGEKLFF,TGTGCCAGCTCACCACAACAGGGGGGTGAAAAACTGTTTTTT
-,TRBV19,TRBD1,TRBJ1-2,CASYRDRGYSRGYTF,TGTGCCAGTTACCGGGACAGGGGGTACTCCCGCGGCTACACCTTC
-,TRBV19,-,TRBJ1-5,CASTNQPQHF,TGTGCCAGTACCAATCAGCCCCAGCATTTT
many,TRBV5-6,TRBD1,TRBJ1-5,CASHLSDREAQPQHF,TGTGCCAGTCACCTCTCGGACAGGGAGGCTCAGCCCCAGCATTTT
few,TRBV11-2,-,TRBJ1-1,CASMLGGIMNTEAFF,TGTGCCAGCATGTTGGGGGGCATTATGAACACTGAAGCTTTCTTT
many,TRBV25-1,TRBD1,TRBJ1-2,CASRDDRGWGYGYTF,TGTGCCAGCAGAGACGACAGGGGTTGGGGCTATGGCTACACCTTC
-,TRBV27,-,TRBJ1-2,CASSSDGVIGGYTF,TGTGCCAGCAGTTCCGACGGGGTCATAGGAGGCTACACCTTC
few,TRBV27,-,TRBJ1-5,CASSRGRYSNQPQHF,TGTGCCAGCAGCCGGGGGCGGTATAGCAATCAGCCCCAGCATTTT
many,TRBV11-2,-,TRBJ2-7,CASSLDNHTGLISYEQYF,TGTGCCAGCAGCCTCGATAATCATACGGGGTTGATCTCCTACGAGCAGTACTTC
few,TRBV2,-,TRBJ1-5,CASSERRSAGRNQPQHF,TGTGCCAGCAGTGAAAGGAGATCGGCAGGGAGGAATCAGCCCCAGCATTTT
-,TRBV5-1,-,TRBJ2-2,CASSPYRNTGELFF,TGCGCCAGCAGCCCATACAGGAACACCGGGGAGCTGTTTTTT
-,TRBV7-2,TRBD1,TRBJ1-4,CASSFQQGYEKLFF,TGTGCCAGCAGCTTTCAACAGGGGTATGAAAAACTGTTTTTT
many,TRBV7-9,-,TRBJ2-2,CARDSSPRNTGELFF,TGTGCCAGAGACTCCTCCCCGCGGAACACCGGGGAGCTGTTTTTT
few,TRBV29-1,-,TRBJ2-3,CSVSGSDTQYF,TGCAGCGTTTCCGGGTCCGATACGCAGTATTTT
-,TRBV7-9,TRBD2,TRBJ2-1,CASSGMGGGNEQFF,TGTGCCAGCAGCGGGATGGGCGGGGGGAATGAGCAGTTCTTC
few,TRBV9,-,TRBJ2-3,CASSVSPHDRQATDTQYF,TGTGCCAGCAGCGTATCGCCGCACGACCGACAGGCGACAGATACGCAGTATTTT
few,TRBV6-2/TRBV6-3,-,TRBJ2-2,CASRDPGVGELFF,TGTGCCAGCAGGGATCCCGGGGTCGGGGAGCTGTTTTTT
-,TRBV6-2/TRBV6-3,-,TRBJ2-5,CASKEGETQYF,TGTGCCAGCAAAGAGGGGGAGACCCAGTACTTC
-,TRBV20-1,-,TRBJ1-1,CSARERTEAFF,TGCAGTGCTAGGGAGAGAACTGAAGCTTTCTTT
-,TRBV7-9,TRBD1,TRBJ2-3,CASSQQGAKDTQYF,TGTGCCAGCAGCCAACAGGGGGCCAAAGATACGCAGTATTTT
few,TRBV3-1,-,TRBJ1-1,CASSQGQRTEAFF,TGTGCCAGCAGCCAAGGGCAGCGCACTGAAGCTTTCTTT
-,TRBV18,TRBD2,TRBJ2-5,CASSPTLAGVIETQYF,TGTGCCAGCTCACCAACTCTAGCGGGGGTTATAGAGACCCAGTACTTC
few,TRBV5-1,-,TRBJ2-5,CASSLAGWSSLQETQYF,TGCGCCAGCAGCTTGGCCGGGTGGAGTAGCTTACAAGAGACCCAGTACTTC
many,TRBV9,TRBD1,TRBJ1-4,CASSGQGAGEKLFF,TGTGCCAGCAGCGGACAGGGGGCCGGTGAAAAACTGTTTTTT
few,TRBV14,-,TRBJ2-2,CAMPPPRLGDTGELFF,TGTGCCATGCCTCCCCCTCGCCTAGGAGACACCGGGGAGCTGTTTTTT
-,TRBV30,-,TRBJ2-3,CAWSVPWPSTDTQYF,TGTGCCTGGAGTGTACCGTGGCCATCCACAGATACGCAGTATTTT
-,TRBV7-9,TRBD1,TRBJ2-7,CASSLPHGQGNEQYF,TGTGCCAGCAGCTTGCCCCACGGACAGGGAAACGAGCAGTACTTC
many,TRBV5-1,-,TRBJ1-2,CASKQGSSYGYTF,TGCGCCAGCAAACAGGGATCTAGCTATGGCTACACCTTC
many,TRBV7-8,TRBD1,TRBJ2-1,CASSPGTVPEQFF,TGTGCCAGCAGCCCCGGGACAGTCCCTGAGCAGTTCTTC
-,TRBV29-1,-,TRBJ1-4,CSDAGGVYEKLFF,TGCAGCGACGCGGGGGGGGTGTACGAAAAACTGTTTTTT
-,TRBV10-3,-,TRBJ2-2,CAIRRDGELFF,TGTGCCATCAGACGAGACGGGGAGCTGTTTTTT
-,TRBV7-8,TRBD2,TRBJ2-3,CASSPAGGARRRTDTQYF,TGTGCCAGCAGCCCCGCCGGGGGGGCCCGTAGAAGGACAGATACGCAGTATTTT
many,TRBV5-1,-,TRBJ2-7,CASRIPGSFEQYF,TGCGCCAGCAGGATCCCAGGATCTTTCGAGCAGTACTTC
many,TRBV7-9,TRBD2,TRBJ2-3,CASSLFPQRGDVDTQYF,TGTGCCAGCAGCCTATTCCCCCAGCGGGGGGATGTAGATACGCAGTATTTT